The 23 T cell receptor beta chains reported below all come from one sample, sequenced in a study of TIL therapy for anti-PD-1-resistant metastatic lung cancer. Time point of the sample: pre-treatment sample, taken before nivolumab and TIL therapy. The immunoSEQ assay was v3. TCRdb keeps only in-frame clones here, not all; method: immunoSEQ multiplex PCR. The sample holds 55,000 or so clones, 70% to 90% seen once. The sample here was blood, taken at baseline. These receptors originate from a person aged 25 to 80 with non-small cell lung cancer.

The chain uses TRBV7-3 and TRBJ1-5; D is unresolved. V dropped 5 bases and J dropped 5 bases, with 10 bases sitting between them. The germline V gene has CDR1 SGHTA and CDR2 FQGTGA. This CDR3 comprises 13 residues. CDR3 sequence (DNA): TGTGCCAGCAGCCCGGACGGGCATCAGCCCCAGCATTTT. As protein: CASSPDGHQPQHF.

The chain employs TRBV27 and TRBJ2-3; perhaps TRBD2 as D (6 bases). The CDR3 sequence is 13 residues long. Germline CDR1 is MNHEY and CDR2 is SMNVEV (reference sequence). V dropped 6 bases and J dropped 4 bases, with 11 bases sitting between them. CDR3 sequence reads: CASSGGAADTQYF. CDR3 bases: TGTGCCAGCAGCGGGGGAGCCGCAGATACGCAGTATTTT.

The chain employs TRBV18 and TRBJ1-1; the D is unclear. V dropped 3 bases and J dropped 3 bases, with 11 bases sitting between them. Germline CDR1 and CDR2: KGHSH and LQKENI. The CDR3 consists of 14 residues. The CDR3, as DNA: TGTGCCAGCTCACCGGCCCCGACGGACACTGAAGCTTTCTTT. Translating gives CASSPAPTDTEAFF.

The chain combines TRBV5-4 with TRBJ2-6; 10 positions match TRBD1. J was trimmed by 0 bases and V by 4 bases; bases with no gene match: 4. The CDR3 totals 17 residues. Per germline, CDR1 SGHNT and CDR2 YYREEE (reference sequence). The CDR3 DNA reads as TGTGCCAGCAGCAGGGACAGGGGTACCTCTGGGGCCAACGTCCTGACTTTC. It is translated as CASSRDRGTSGANVLTF. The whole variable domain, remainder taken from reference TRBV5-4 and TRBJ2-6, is ETGVTQSPTHLIKTRGQQVTLRCSSQSGHNTVSWYQQALGQGPQFIFQYYREEENGRGNFPPRFSGLQFPNYSSELNVNALELDDSALYLCASSRDRGTSGANVLTFGAGSRLTVL.

CDR3 coding DNA: TGCGCCAGCAGCCACGCTAGTTACAATGAGCAGTTCTTC. Translated, it gives CASSHASYNEQFF. The chain uses TRBV4-1 and TRBJ2-1; no definite D call. The CDR3 runs 13 residues. CDR1 is MGHRA, CDR2 YSYEKL, per germline. V was trimmed by 3 bases and J by 4 bases, leaving 7 bases between them.

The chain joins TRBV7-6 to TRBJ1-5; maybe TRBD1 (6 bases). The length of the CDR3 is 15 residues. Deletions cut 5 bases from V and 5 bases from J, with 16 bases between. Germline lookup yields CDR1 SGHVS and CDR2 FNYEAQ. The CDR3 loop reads CASSLLGGPHQPQHF. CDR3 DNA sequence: TGTGCCAGCAGCCTCTTGGGGGGCCCCCATCAGCCCCAGCATTTT.

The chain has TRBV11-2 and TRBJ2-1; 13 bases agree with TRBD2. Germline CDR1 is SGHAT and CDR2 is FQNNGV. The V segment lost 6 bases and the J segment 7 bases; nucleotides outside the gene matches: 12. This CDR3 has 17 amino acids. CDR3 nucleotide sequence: TGTGCCAGCAGGGGGGGGCGGACTAGCGGGAGTATGAATGAGCAGTTCTTC. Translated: CASRGGRTSGSMNEQFF.

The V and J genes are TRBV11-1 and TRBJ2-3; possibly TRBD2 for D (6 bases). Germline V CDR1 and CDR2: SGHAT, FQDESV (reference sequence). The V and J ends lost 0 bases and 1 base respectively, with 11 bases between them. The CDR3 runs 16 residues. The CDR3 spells CASSLAVIAGTDTQYF. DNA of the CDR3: TGTGCCAGCAGCTTAGCGGTAATAGCGGGCACAGATACGCAGTATTTT.

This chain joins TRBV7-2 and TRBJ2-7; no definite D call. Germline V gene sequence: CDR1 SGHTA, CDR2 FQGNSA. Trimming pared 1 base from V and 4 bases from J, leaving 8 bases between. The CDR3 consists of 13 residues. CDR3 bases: TGTGCCAGCAGCTTAGGGGTGGGGTACGAGCAGTACTTC. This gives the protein CASSLGVGYEQYF.

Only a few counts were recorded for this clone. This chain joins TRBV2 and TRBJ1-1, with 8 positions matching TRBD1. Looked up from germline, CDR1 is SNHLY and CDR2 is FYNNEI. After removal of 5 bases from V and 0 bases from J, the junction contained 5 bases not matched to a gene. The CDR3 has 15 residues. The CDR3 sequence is CASSLDRAMNTEAFF. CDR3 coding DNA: TGTGCCAGCAGTCTGGACAGGGCAATGAACACTGAAGCTTTCTTT. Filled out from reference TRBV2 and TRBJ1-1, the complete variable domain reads EPEVTQTPSHQVTQMGQEVILRCVPISNHLYFYWYRQILGQKVEFLVSFYNNEISEKSEIFDDQFSVERPDGSNFTLKIRSTKLEDSAMYFCASSLDRAMNTEAFFGQGTRLTVV.

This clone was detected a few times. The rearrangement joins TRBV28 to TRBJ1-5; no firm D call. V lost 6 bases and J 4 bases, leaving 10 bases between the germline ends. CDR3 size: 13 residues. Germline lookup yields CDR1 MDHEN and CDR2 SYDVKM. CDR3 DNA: TGTGCCAGCAGGGTGTCAGGTAATCAGCCCCAGCATTTT. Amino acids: CASRVSGNQPQHF. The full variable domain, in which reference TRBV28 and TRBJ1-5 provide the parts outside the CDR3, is DVKVTQSSRYLVKRTGEKVFLECVQDMDHENMFWYRQDPGLGLRLIYFSYDVKMKEKGDIPEGYSVSREKKERFSLILESASTNQTSMYLCASRVSGNQPQHFGDGTRLSIL.

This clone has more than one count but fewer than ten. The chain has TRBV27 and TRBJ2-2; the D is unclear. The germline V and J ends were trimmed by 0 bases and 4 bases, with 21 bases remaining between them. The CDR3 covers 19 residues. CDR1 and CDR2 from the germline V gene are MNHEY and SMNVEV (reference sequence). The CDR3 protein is CASSLSSPRRASSTGELFF. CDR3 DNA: TGTGCCAGCAGTTTATCGTCTCCGAGAAGGGCCTCTTCCACCGGGGAGCTGTTTTTT.

CDR3 in amino acids: CASSLGDNEQFF. As DNA, the CDR3 is TGCGCCAGCAGCCTAGGGGACAATGAGCAGTTCTTC. The rearrangement links TRBV5-1 to TRBJ2-1; a possible D gene is TRBD1 (5 bases). CDR1 SGHRS and CDR2 YFSETQ come from the germline V gene. With 4 bases removed from V and 5 bases from J, the gap between germline ends came to 7 bases. This CDR3 region has 12 residues.

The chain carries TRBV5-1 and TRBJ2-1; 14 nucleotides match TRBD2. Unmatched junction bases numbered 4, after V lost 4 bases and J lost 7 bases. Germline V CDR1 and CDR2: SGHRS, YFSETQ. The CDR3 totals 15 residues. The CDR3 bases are TGCGCCAGCAGCGCGGGACTAGCGGGAGCTAATGAGCAGTTCTTC. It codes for CASSAGLAGANEQFF.

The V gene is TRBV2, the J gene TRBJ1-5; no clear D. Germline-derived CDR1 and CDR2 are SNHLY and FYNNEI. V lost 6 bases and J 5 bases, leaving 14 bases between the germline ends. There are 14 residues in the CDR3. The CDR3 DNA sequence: TGTGCCAGCAGCCTCTGGGGTGGGGATCAGCCCCAGCATTTT. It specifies CASSLWGGDQPQHF.

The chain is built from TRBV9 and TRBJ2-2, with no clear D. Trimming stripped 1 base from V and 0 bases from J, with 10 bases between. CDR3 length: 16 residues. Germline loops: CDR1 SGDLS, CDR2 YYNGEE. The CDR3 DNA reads TGTGCCAGCAGCGTACGCTCCGTATCGAACACCGGGGAGCTGTTTTTT. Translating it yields CASSVRSVSNTGELFF.

The CDR3 nucleotides are TGTGCCAGCAGCTTGGGAGAGGGACAAGAGACCCAGTACTTC. Encoded protein: CASSLGEGQETQYF. J is TRBJ2-5 and V is TRBV5-8; tentatively, D is TRBD2 (5 bases). The CDR3 has 14 amino acids. Germline V gives CDR1 SGHTS, CDR2 YDEGEE. Trimming left V 0 bases short and J 2 bases short, with 8 bases between. Drawing the rest from reference TRBV5-8 and TRBJ2-5, the complete variable domain is EAGVTQSPTHLIKTRGQQATLRCSPISGHTSVYWYQQALGLGLQFLLWYDEGEERNRGNFPPRFSGRQFPNYSSELNVNALELEDSALYLCASSLGEGQETQYFGPGTRLLVL.

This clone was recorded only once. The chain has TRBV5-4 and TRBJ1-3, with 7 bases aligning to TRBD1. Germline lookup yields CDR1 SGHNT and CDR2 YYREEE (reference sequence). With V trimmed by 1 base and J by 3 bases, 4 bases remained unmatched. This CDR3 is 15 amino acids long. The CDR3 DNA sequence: TGTGCCAGCAGCTTGCGAGGGGGCTTTGGAAACACCATATATTTT. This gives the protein CASSLRGGFGNTIYF. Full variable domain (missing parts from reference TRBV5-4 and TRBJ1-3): ETGVTQSPTHLIKTRGQQVTLRCSSQSGHNTVSWYQQALGQGPQFIFQYYREEENGRGNFPPRFSGLQFPNYSSELNVNALELDDSALYLCASSLRGGFGNTIYFGEGSWLTVV.

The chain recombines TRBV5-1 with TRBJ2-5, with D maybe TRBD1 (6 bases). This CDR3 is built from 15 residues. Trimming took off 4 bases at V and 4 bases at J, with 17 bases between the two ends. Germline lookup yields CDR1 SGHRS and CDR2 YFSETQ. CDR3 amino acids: CASSPNPGVRETQYF. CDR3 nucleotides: TGCGCCAGCAGCCCCAACCCAGGGGTACGAGAGACCCAGTACTTC.

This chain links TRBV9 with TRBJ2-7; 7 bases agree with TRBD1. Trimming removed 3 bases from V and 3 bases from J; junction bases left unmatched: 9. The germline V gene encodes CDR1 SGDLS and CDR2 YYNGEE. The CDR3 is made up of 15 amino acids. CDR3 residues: CASSGATGDLYEQYF. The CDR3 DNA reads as TGTGCCAGCAGCGGAGCCACAGGGGATCTCTACGAGCAGTACTTC.

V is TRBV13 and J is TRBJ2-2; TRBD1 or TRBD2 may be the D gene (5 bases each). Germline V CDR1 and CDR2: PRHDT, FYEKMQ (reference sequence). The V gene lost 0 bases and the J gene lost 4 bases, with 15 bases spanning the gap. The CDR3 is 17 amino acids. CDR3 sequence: CASSLGLRGRGTGELFF. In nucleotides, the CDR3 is TGTGCCAGCAGCTTAGGCCTGAGGGGCCGGGGCACCGGGGAGCTGTTTTTT.

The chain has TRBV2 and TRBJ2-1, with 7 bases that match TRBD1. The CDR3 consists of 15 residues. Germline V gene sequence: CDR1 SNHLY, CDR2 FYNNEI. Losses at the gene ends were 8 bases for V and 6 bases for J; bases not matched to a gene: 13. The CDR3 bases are TGTGCCAGCTTTCTGACAGGGTTGTCGGGCAATGAGCAGTTCTTC. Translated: CASFLTGLSGNEQFF.

The DNA of the CDR3 is TGTGCCAGCAGTGAATCCGGGTCTGGGGCCAACGTCCTGACTTTC. This sequence encodes CASSESGSGANVLTF. J is TRBJ2-6 and V is TRBV25-1; no firm D call. The CDR3 extends over 15 amino acids. V was trimmed by 1 base and J by 1 base, leaving 5 bases between them. The V gene's germline CDR1 is MGHDK and CDR2 SYGVNS.